The clone carrying this TCR beta chain was counted between two and nine times. Antigen: not known. MiXCR was run by TCRdb on the 5' RACE reads, yielding one entry per CDR3 protein. The data show 92,000 or so distinct CDR3 sequences, approximately 15% seen once. This record comes from a study of T-cell memory formation after mild COVID-19. Study-wide points: Among CD4+ contracting clones, most were CM and EM, and CD8+ ones EMRA.

Germline lookup yields CDR1 DFQATT and CDR2 SNEGSKA (reference sequence). The CDR3 is 15 residues long. Losses at the gene ends were 0 bases for V and 9 bases for J; bases not matched to a gene: 13. V usage is TRBV20-1 and J usage is TRBJ2-5; TRBD2 matches 7 bases. This TCR derives from a young man who had mild COVID-19 (a few samples of this study predate the infection). Cell type and time point are not known. The sequenced sample was PBMCs or a T cell subset sorted from them (not recorded which). CDR3 nucleotide sequence: TGCAGTGCTAGAGAACTGACTAGCCGGGAGGTGGCCCAGTACTTC. It is translated as CSARELTSREVAQYF.